One sample yielded the 9 T cell receptor beta chains listed below, sequenced in a study of CD8+ T cells in alopecia areata. The treatment: oral pan-JAK inhibitor, 5-10 mg twice daily. Following extraction, RNA underwent reverse transcription to cDNA, which served as the sequencing template. Clones were read by immunoSEQ multiplex PCR, and TCRdb kept only the in-frame ones, dropping some. The sample consists of some 220,000 clones, around three fifths of them appearing once. The sequenced sample was CD4+ T cells sorted from blood, obtained at week 4, from a patient treated with tofacitinib. The receptors were gathered from a human donor with alopecia areata.

The chain couples TRBV25-1 to TRBJ2-2; D uncertain. Trimming shortened V by 3 bases and J by 6 bases, and 11 bases separated the two germline ends. This CDR3 region has 14 residues. Germline V gene lookup returns CDR1 MGHDK and CDR2 SYGVNS. The CDR3 region has the DNA TGTGCCAGCAGTGACCCCCTCGGTCCCGGGGAGCTGTTTTTT. Protein: CASSDPLGPGELFF.

This chain uses TRBV4-2 with TRBJ1-2, with D unresolved. With 0 bases removed from V and 1 base from J, the gap between germline ends came to 6 bases. This CDR3 has 14 residues. CDR1 and CDR2 from the germline V gene are LGHNA and YNFKEQ. The DNA for the CDR3 is TGTGCCAGCAGCCAAGACCAGAGTAACTATGGCTACACCTTC. This codes for CASSQDQSNYGYTF.

This clone was seen only a few times. The genes are TRBV19 and TRBJ1-5; maybe TRBD1 (6 bases). The CDR3 totals 14 residues. V dropped 7 bases and J dropped 7 bases, with 17 bases sitting between them. In germline, CDR1 is LNHDA, CDR2 SQIVND (reference sequence). The CDR3 loop reads CASTTVGAQQPQHF. The CDR3 DNA follows: TGTGCCAGTACCACCGTGGGGGCCCAGCAGCCCCAGCATTTT.

This chain links TRBV25-1 with TRBJ2-5; TRBD1 matches at 7 bases. This CDR3 spans 14 amino acids. Germline lookup yields CDR1 MGHDK and CDR2 SYGVNS. The trim removed 5 bases at V and 4 bases at J, leaving 7 bases unmatched. Here the CDR3 DNA reads TGTGCCAGCAGTATGACAGGGAAGCGAGAGACCCAGTACTTC. Amino acid sequence: CASSMTGKRETQYF.

The chain joins TRBV30 to TRBJ2-4, with D maybe TRBD1 (6 bases). This CDR3 is 12 amino acids long. Looked up from germline, CDR1 is GTSNPN and CDR2 is SVGIG (reference sequence). The V gene lost 1 base and the J gene lost 6 bases, with 7 bases spanning the gap. CDR3 sequence: CAWSGTVNIQYF. DNA for the CDR3: TGTGCCTGGAGTGGGACAGTAAACATTCAGTACTTC.

The chain is built from TRBV6-5 and TRBJ1-2; D is ambiguous. V gave up 5 bases and J gave up 4 bases, with 8 bases separating them. CDR1 and CDR2 from the germline V gene are MNHEY and SVGAGI. The CDR3 sequence is 12 residues long. This CDR3 reads CASSSEGYGYTF. DNA for the CDR3: TGTGCCAGCAGTAGTGAGGGCTATGGCTACACCTTC.

This rearrangement joins TRBV18 to TRBJ2-1; D might be TRBD1 (6 bases). The CDR3 loop spans 14 amino acids. Trimming cost V 3 bases and J 9 bases, with 15 bases left between them. Germline assignment: CDR1 KGHSH and CDR2 LQKENI. CDR3 in amino acids: CASSPATGFTEQFF. Here the CDR3 DNA reads TGTGCCAGCTCACCGGCAACAGGGTTCACTGAGCAGTTCTTC. The entire variable domain, with the rest obtained from reference TRBV18 and TRBJ2-1, is as follows: NAGVMQNPRHLVRRRGQEARLRCSPMKGHSHVYWYRQLPEEGLKFMVYLQKENIIDESGMPKERFSAEFPKEGPSILRIQQVVRGDSAAYFCASSPATGFTEQFFGPGTRLTVL.

The chain couples TRBV30 to TRBJ1-4, with D perhaps TRBD1 (6 bases). With 4 bases removed from V and 5 bases from J, the gap between germline ends came to 11 bases. The CDR3 spans 13 residues. Germline values: CDR1 GTSNPN, CDR2 SVGIG (reference sequence). CDR3 nucleotide sequence: TGTGCCTGGAAACAGGGTACAAATGAAAAACTGTTTTTT. Translating it yields CAWKQGTNEKLFF.

This CDR3 reads CSVLRDRGTFGFYEQYF. CDR3 nucleotide sequence: TGCAGCGTCCTCCGGGACAGGGGAACCTTCGGATTCTACGAGCAGTACTTC. This chain uses TRBV29-1 with TRBJ2-7, with 10 nucleotides matching TRBD1. This CDR3 comprises 17 residues. V was clipped by 6 bases and J by 3 bases; unmatched bases: 17. Germline assignment: CDR1 SQVTM and CDR2 ANQGSEA.